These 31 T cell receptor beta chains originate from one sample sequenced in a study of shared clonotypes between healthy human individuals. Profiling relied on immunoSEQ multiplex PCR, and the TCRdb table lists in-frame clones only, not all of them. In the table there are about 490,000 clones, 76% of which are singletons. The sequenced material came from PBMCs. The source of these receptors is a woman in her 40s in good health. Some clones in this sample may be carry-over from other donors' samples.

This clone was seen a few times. The CDR3 loop reads CASSSATGRWEKLFF. The CDR3 bases are TGTGCCAGCAGTTCCGCAACAGGGCGTTGGGAAAAACTGTTTTTT. The chain uses TRBV28 and TRBJ1-4; weak D call: TRBD1 (6 bases). The ends were cut back, 4 bases at V and 8 bases at J, with 17 bases in the middle. Germline assignment: CDR1 MDHEN and CDR2 SYDVKM. The CDR3 is 15 residues long.

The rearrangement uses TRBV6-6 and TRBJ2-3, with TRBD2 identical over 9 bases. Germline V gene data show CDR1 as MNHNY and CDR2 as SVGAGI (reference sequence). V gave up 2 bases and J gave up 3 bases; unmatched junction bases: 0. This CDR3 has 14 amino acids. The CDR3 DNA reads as TGTGCCAGCAGTTACGCGGGAGGGACAGATACGCAGTATTTT. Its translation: CASSYAGGTDTQYF.

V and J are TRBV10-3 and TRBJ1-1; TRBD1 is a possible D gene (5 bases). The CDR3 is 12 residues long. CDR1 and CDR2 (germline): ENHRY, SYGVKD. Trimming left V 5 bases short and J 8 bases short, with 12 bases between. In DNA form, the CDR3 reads TGTGCCATCAGTAGCCGGGACGAGGAAGCTTTCTTT. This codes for CAISSRDEEAFF.

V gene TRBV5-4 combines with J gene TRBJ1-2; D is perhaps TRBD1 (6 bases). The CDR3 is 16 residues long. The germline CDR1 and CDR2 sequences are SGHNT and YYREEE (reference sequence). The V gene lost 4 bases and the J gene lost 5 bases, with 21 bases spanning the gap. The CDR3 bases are TGTGCCAGCAGCGGGGGCTTCGGTGCAGCTGAATATGGCTACACCTTC. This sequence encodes CASSGGFGAAEYGYTF.

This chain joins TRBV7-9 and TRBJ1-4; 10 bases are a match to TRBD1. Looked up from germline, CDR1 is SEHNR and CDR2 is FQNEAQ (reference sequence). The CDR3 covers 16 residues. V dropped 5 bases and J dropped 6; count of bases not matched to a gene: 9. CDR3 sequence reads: CASSTRDRGSYEKLFF. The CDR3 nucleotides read TGTGCCAGCAGCACCCGGGACAGGGGATCGTATGAAAAACTGTTTTTT.

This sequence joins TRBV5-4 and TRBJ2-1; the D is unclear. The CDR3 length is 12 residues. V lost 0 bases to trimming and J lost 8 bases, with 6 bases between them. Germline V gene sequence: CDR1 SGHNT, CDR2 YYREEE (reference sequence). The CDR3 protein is CASSLGGYEQFF. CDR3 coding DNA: TGTGCCAGCAGCTTGGGCGGCTATGAGCAGTTCTTC.

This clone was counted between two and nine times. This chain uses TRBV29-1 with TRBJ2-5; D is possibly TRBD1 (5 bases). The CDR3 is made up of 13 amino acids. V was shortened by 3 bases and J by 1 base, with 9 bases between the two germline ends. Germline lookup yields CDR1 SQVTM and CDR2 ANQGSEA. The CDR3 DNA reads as TGCAGCGTTGATCGACAGACCCAAGAGACCCAGTACTTC. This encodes CSVDRQTQETQYF.

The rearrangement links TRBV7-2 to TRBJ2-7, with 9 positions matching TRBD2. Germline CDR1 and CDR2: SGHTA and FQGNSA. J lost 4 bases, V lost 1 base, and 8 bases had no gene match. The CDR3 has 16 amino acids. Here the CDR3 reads CASSLGGGGPSYEQYF. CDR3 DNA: TGTGCCAGCAGCTTAGGCGGGGGGGGTCCAAGTTACGAGCAGTACTTC.

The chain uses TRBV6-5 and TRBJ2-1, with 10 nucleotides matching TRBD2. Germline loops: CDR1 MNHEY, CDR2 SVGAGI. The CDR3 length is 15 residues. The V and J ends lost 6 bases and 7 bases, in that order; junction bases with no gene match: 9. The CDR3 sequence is CASSRGLADGNEQFF. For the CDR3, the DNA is TGTGCCAGCAGCCGAGGACTAGCGGACGGGAATGAGCAGTTCTTC.

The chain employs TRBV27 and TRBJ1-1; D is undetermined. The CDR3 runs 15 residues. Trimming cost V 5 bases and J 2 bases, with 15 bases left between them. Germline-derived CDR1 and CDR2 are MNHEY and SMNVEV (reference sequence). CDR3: CASSRSGLPNTEAFF. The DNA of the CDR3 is TGTGCCAGCAGTCGTTCCGGGCTCCCAAACACTGAAGCTTTCTTT.

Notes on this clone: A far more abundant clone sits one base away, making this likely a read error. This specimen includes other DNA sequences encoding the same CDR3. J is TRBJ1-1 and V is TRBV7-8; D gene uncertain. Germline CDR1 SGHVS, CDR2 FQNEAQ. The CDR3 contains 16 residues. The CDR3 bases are TGTGCCAGCAGCTTGGACCGGGTTGGGTGGAACACTGAAGCCTTCTTT. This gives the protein CASSLDRVGWNTEAFF.

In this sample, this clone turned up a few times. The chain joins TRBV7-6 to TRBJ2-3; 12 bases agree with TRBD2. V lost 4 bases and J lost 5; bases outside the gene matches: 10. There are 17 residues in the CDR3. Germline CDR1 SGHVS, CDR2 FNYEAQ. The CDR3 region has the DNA TGTGCCAGCAGCTCCCCGACTAGCGGGAGCGGAGTAGATACGCAGTATTTT. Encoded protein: CASSSPTSGSGVDTQYF.

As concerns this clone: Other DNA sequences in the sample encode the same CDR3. Here the CDR3 DNA reads TGTGCCAGTAGTACCACTGTGAACACTGAAGCTTTCTTT. Amino acid sequence: CASSTTVNTEAFF. V and J are TRBV19 and TRBJ1-1, with unresolved D. Trimming cost V 4 bases and J 0 bases, with 6 bases left between them. Germline CDR1 is LNHDA and CDR2 is SQIVND (reference sequence). This CDR3 is 13 amino acids long.

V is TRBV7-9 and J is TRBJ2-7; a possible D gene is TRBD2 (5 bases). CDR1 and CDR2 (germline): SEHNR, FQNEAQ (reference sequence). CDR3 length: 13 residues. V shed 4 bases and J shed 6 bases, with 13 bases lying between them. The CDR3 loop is CASSSSGVSEQYF. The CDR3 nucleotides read TGTGCCAGCAGCTCCTCCGGGGTAAGCGAGCAGTACTTC. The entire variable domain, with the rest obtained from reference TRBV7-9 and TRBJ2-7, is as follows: DTGVSQNPRHKITKRGQNVTFRCDPISEHNRLYWYRQTLGQGPEFLTYFQNEAQLEKSRLLSDRFSAERPKGSFSTLEIQRTEQGDSAMYLCASSSSGVSEQYFGPGTRLTVT.

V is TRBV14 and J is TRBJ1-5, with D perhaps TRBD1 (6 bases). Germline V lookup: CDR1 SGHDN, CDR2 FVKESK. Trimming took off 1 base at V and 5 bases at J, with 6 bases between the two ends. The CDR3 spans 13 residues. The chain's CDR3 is CASSQAGDQPQHF. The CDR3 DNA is TGTGCCAGCAGCCAAGCAGGGGATCAGCCCCAGCATTTT.

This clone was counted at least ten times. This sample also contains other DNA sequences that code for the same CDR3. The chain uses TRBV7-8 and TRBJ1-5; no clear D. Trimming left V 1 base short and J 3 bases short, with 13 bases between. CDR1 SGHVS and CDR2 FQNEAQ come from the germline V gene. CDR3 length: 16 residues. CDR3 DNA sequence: TGTGCCAGCAGCTTAGGTGGAGGGCGGGACAATCAGCCCCAGCATTTT. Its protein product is CASSLGGGRDNQPQHF.

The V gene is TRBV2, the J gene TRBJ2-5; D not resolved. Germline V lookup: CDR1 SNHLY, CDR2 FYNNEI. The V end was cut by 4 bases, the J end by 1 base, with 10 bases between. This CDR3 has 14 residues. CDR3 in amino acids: CASSAQPSQETQYF. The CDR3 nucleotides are TGTGCCAGCAGTGCCCAACCCAGCCAAGAGACCCAGTACTTC.

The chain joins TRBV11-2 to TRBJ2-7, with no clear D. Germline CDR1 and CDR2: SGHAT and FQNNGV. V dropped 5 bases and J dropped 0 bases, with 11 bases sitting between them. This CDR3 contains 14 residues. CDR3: CASSHMGLSYEQYF. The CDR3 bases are TGTGCCAGCAGCCACATGGGCCTCTCCTACGAGCAGTACTTC.

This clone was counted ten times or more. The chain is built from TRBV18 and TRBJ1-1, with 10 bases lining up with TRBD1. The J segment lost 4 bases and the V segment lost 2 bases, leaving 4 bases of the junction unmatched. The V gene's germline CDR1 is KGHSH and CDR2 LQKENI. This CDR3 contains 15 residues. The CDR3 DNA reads TGTGCCAGCTCACCAACGGGACAGGGGAGCACTGAAGCTTTCTTT. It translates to CASSPTGQGSTEAFF.

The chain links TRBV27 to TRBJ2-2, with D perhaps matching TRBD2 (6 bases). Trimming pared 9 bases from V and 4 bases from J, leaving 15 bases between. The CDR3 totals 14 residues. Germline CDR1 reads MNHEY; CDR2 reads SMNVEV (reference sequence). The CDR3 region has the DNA TGTGCCAGTTCAGTGGGGACTCTCACCGGGGAGCTGTTTTTT. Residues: CASSVGTLTGELFF.

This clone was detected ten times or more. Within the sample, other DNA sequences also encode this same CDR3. CDR3 in DNA: TGCAGCGTCCACACGTCGGGACGGAGCTCCTACGAGCAGTACTTC. Its protein is CSVHTSGRSSYEQYF. The V call is TRBV29-1, the J call TRBJ2-7; the D call may be TRBD1 or TRBD2 (5 bases each). There are 15 residues in the CDR3. The germline V gene encodes CDR1 SQVTM and CDR2 ANQGSEA. The V gene lost 6 bases and the J gene lost 0 bases, with 18 bases spanning the gap.

The CDR3 nucleotides are TGTGCCAGCTCACTAGAGGTTCCGTACTATGGCTACACCTTC. Amino acids: CASSLEVPYYGYTF. The chain links TRBV18 to TRBJ1-2; D gene unclear. The V gene's germline CDR1 is KGHSH and CDR2 LQKENI. The germline V and J ends were trimmed by 4 bases and 3 bases, with 12 bases remaining between them. This CDR3 comprises 14 residues.

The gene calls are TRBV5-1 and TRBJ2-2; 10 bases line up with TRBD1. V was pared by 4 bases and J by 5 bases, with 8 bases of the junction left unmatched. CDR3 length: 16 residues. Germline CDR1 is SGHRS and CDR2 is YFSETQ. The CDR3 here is CASSPRQGAGTGELFF. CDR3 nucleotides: TGCGCCAGCAGCCCGAGACAGGGGGCAGGGACCGGGGAGCTGTTTTTT.

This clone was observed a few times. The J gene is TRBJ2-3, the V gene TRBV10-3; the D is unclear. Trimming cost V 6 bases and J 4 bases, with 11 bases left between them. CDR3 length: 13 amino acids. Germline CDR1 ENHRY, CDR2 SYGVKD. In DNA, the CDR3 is TGTGCCATCAGCGTGGTGGGATCAGATACGCAGTATTTT. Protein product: CAISVVGSDTQYF.

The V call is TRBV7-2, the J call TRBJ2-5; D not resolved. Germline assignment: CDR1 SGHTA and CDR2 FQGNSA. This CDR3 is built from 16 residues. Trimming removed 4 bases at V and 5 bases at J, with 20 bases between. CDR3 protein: CASSSRKAPGGETQYF. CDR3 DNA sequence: TGTGCCAGCAGCTCCCGTAAGGCTCCGGGTGGGGAGACCCAGTACTTC.

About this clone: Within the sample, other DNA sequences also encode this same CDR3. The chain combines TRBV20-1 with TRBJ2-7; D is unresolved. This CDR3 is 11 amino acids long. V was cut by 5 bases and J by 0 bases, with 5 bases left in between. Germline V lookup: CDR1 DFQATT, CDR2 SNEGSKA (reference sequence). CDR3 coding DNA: TGCAGTGCTGCTAGCTCCTACGAGCAGTACTTC. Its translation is CSAASSYEQYF.

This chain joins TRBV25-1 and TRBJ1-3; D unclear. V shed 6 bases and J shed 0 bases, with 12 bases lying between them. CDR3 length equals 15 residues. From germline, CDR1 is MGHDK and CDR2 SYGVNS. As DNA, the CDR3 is TGTGCCAGCAGCACGTTCGAAAGCTCTGGAAACACCATATATTTT. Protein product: CASSTFESSGNTIYF.

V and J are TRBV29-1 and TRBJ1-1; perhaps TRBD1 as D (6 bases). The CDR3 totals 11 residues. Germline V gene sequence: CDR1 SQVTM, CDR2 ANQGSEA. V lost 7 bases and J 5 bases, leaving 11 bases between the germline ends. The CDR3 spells CSAQRGTEAFF. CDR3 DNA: TGCAGCGCCCAAAGGGGGACTGAAGCTTTCTTT.

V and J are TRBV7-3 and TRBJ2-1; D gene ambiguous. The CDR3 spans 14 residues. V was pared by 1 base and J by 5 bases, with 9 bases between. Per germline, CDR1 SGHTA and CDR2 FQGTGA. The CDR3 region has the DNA TGTGCCAGCAGCTTAAGCATGGGGAACAATGAGCAGTTCTTC. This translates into CASSLSMGNNEQFF.

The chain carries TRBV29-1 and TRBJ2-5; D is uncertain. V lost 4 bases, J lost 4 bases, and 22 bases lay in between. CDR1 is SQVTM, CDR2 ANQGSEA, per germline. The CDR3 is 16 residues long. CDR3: CSVVPFRKGPAETQYF. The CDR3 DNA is TGCAGCGTTGTCCCTTTTCGAAAGGGTCCAGCAGAGACCCAGTACTTC.

The CDR3 sequence is CASRTRGPGEGGEQFF. The CDR3 DNA reads as TGTGCCAGCAGAACGCGGGGCCCCGGGGAGGGGGGTGAGCAGTTCTTC. This chain links TRBV7-9 with TRBJ2-1; D is possibly TRBD2 (7 bases). Germline CDR1 SEHNR, CDR2 FQNEAQ (reference sequence). The V end lost 6 bases, the J end lost 9 bases, and 24 bases lay between the germline ends. CDR3 length: 16 amino acids.